This T cell receptor beta chain was profiled in a study of human T cells and chemical hapten exposure. Trimming removed 6 bases from V and 0 bases from J; junction bases left unmatched: 10. The germline V gene encodes CDR1 SNHLY and CDR2 FYNNEI. This CDR3 contains 16 residues. TCRdb processed the RACE reads anew with MiXCR; each CDR3 protein has one entry. The table records over 70,000 distinct CDR3 sequences, about 14% of them present only once. Stated time point: pre-sensitization, week 0. Noted treatment: therapeutic diphenylcyclopropenone sensitization with weekly scalp DPC. The J gene is TRBJ1-2, the V gene TRBV2, with 7 bases identical to TRBD1. The sample was whole blood, taken in connection with sensitization to the hapten diphenylcyclopropenone (DPC). The source of this sequence is a woman aged 45-59 years with alopecia areata. Some clones in this sample may be carry-over from other donors' samples. DNA for the CDR3: TGTGCCAGCAGCAGGGGACAGACAATGGCTAACTATGGCTACACCTTC. Translation gives CASSRGQTMANYGYTF.